This paragraph covers one TCR beta chain sequence. Its antigen is unknown. This entry comes from a study of radiation and T cells in renal cell carcinoma. Overall study findings and caveats: Compared with controls, irradiated tumors had more, larger dominant CDR3 motifs.

Indicated treatment: 15 Gy SBRT to primary tumor, nephrectomy 4 weeks later. Libraries were prepared by immunoSEQ multiplex PCR; TCRdb keeps only in-frame clonotypes and omits some of them. The sample has 18,000 or so clones, 50% to 70% seen once. J gave up 2 bases and V 6 bases, and 5 bases lay outside the gene matches. The V gene's germline CDR1 is MNHNY and CDR2 SVGAGI (reference sequence). The CDR3 is 14 residues long. The rearrangement joins TRBV6-6 to TRBJ2-7; 9 nucleotides agree with TRBD1. Sequences were derived from tumor tissue, sampled from a patient whose treatment included radiotherapy and nephrectomy. This clonotype was obtained from a man aged 45-65 years with renal cell carcinoma. Here the CDR3 reads CASSGQGTTYEQYF. The CDR3, as DNA: TGTGCCAGCAGCGGACAGGGGACAACCTACGAGCAGTACTTC.